The next 13 T cell receptor beta chains were all read from a single sample in a study of blood T cell repertoires in COVID-19. This table comes from immunoSEQ multiplex PCR, and its TCRdb copy is limited to in-frame clones, with some not included. The table records 250,000 or so clones, approximately 86% of them present only once. Material for sequencing was peripheral blood. All receptors derive from a man aged 35-49 years with active or convalescent COVID-19.

The chain is built from TRBV2 and TRBJ1-1; D is uncertain. The V end lost 5 bases, the J end lost 1 base, and 8 bases lay between the germline ends. Germline V gene data show CDR1 as SNHLY and CDR2 as FYNNEI. CDR3 length: 13 residues. CDR3 region: CASSQQRNTEAFF. CDR3 coding DNA: TGTGCCAGCAGTCAACAGAGGAACACTGAAGCTTTCTTT. The variable domain in full, with the rest retrieved from reference TRBV2 and TRBJ1-1, is EPEVTQTPSHQVTQMGQEVILRCVPISNHLYFYWYRQILGQKVEFLVSFYNNEISEKSEIFDDQFSVERPDGSNFTLKIRSTKLEDSAMYFCASSQQRNTEAFFGQGTRLTVV.

The V and J genes are TRBV11-1 and TRBJ2-1; 15 nucleotides line up with TRBD2. The CDR3 is 15 residues long. Per germline, CDR1 SGHAT and CDR2 FQDESV (reference sequence). J was trimmed by 6 bases and V by 4 bases; bases with no gene match: 1. The DNA for the CDR3 is TGTGCCAGCAGCTCGGGACTAGCGGGAGGCAATGAGCAGTTCTTC. Its protein is CASSSGLAGGNEQFF.

The chain employs TRBV25-1 and TRBJ2-5; tentatively, D is TRBD1 (6 bases). Per germline, CDR1 MGHDK and CDR2 SYGVNS. With 2 bases removed from V and 2 bases from J, the gap between germline ends came to 12 bases. The CDR3 is 15 amino acids. This CDR3 is CASSEPRDIQETQYF. The CDR3 DNA follows: TGTGCCAGCAGTGAACCCAGGGACATTCAAGAGACCCAGTACTTC.

The chain recombines TRBV6-5 with TRBJ2-4, with 11 bases lining up with TRBD2. CDR3 length: 13 residues. Germline assignment: CDR1 MNHEY and CDR2 SVGAGI. With V trimmed by 9 bases and J by 9 bases, 7 bases remained unmatched. The CDR3: CASAGTSGVIQYF. In nucleotides, the CDR3 is TGTGCCAGTGCCGGGACTAGCGGTGTCATTCAGTACTTC.

The CDR3 bases are TGTGCCAGCAGCTCGCCCGGGACAGCCCATGAAAAACTGTTTTTT. This gives the protein CASSSPGTAHEKLFF. This sequence joins TRBV7-9 and TRBJ1-4; the match to TRBD1 covers 7 bases. J lost 6 bases, V lost 4 bases, and 8 bases had no gene match. The CDR3 length is 15 residues. Germline CDR1 SEHNR, CDR2 FQNEAQ (reference sequence).

Comment on this clone: The sample has other DNA sequences that encode this CDR3 too. This chain uses TRBV7-9 with TRBJ1-2; 10 bases match TRBD1. Germline CDR1 reads SEHNR; CDR2 reads FQNEAQ (reference sequence). This CDR3 has 14 residues. The trim removed 5 bases at V and 4 bases at J, leaving 4 bases unmatched. The CDR3 is CASSLDRGPYGYTF. The CDR3 nucleotides are TGTGCCAGCAGCCTAGACAGGGGGCCCTATGGCTACACCTTC.

The V gene is TRBV4-1, the J gene TRBJ2-7; 7 nucleotides align to TRBD1. This CDR3 has 15 residues. Germline trimming cut 0 bases from V and 3 bases from J; bases unmatched to any gene: 5. Germline V lookup: CDR1 MGHRA, CDR2 YSYEKL. This CDR3 is CASSQDPGTVYEQYF. CDR3 DNA sequence: TGCGCCAGCAGCCAAGATCCCGGGACAGTCTACGAGCAGTACTTC.

Concerning this clone itself: At one boundary the junction diverges from the germline segment, which might be a read error. Other nucleotide sequences in the sample specify the same CDR3. The chain combines TRBV7-7 with TRBJ2-2, with 11 positions matching TRBD2. The CDR3 is 15 amino acids. Germline-derived CDR1 and CDR2 are SSHAT and FNYEAQ (reference sequence). CDR3 nucleotide sequence: TGTGCCAGCAGCCTAGCGGGGGGAAACACCGGGGAGCTGTTTTTT. Its translation: CASSLAGGNTGELFF.

The chain couples TRBV27 to TRBJ1-2; perhaps TRBD1 as D (5 bases). CDR1 and CDR2 (germline): MNHEY, SMNVEV (reference sequence). CDR3 size: 13 residues. Trimming removed 3 bases at V and 6 bases at J, with 11 bases between. The CDR3 DNA reads as TGTGCCAGCAGTTTTAGGGGCGGAAATGGCTACACCTTC. It specifies CASSFRGGNGYTF.

The chain carries TRBV5-6 and TRBJ1-2; no firm D call. CDR1 SGHDT and CDR2 YYEEEE come from the germline V gene. The V gene lost 2 bases and the J gene lost 6 bases, with 8 bases spanning the gap. The CDR3 length is 12 residues. CDR3 region: CASSFIQDGYTF. Written as DNA, the CDR3 is TGTGCCAGCAGCTTCATTCAGGATGGCTACACCTTC.

The V and J genes are TRBV7-3 and TRBJ2-3, with 15 bases identical to TRBD2. The CDR3 is 17 amino acids. The germline CDR1 and CDR2 sequences are SGHTA and FQGTGA. The trim removed 0 bases at V and 5 bases at J, leaving 3 bases unmatched. CDR3 loop: CASSLTGTSGGQDTQYF. The CDR3 DNA follows: TGTGCCAGCAGCTTAACCGGGACTAGCGGGGGGCAAGATACGCAGTATTTT.

The chain links TRBV18 to TRBJ1-5; 9 nucleotides agree with TRBD1. The length of the CDR3 is 16 residues. With V trimmed by 3 bases and J by 4 bases, 7 bases remained unmatched. CDR1 is KGHSH, CDR2 LQKENI, per germline. The CDR3 loop is CASSPYGQGRNQPQHF. CDR3 nucleotides: TGTGCCAGCTCACCTTATGGACAGGGGCGAAATCAGCCCCAGCATTTT.

This rearrangement joins TRBV12-3 or TRBV12-4 to TRBJ1-1; 8 positions match TRBD1. The CDR3 consists of 12 residues. The V gene end was trimmed by 8 bases and the J gene end by 1 base; junction bases not matched to a gene: 0. This chain's CDR3 is CASDRGNTEAFF. DNA for the CDR3: TGTGCCAGCGACAGGGGGAACACTGAAGCTTTCTTT.